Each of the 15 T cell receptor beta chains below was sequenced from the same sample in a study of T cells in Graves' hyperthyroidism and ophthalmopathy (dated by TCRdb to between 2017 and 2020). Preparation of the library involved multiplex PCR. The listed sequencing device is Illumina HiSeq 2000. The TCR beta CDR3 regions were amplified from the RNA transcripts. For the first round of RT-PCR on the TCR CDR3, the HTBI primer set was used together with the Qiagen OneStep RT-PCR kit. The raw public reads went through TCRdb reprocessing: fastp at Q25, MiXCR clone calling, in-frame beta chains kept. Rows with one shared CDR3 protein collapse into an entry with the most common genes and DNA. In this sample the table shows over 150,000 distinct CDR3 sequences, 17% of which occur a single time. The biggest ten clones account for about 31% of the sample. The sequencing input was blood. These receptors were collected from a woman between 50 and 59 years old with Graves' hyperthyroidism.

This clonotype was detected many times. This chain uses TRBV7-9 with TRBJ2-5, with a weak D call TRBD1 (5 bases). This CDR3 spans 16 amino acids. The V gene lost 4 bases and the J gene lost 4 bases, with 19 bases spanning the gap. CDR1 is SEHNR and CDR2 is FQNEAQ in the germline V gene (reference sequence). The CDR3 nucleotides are TGTGCCAGCAGCTCCCCGGAGACAGCCATGGGAGAGACCCAGTACTTC. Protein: CASSSPETAMGETQYF. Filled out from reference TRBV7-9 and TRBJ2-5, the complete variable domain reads DTGVSQNPRHKITKRGQNVTFRCDPISEHNRLYWYRQTLGQGPEFLTYFQNEAQLEKSRLLSDRFSAERPKGSFSTLEIQRTEQGDSAMYLCASSSPETAMGETQYFGPGTRLLVL.

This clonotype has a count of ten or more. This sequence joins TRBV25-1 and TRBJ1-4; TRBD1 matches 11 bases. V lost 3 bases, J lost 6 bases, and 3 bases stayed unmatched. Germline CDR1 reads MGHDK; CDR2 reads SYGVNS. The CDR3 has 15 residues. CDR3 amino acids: CASSDPGQGDEKLFF. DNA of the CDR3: TGTGCCAGCAGTGACCCGGGACAGGGGGATGAAAAACTGTTTTTT.

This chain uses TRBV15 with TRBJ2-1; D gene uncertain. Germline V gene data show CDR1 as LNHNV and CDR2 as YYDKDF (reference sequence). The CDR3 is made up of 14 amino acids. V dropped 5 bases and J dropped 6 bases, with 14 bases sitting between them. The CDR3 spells CATSARAPPNEQFF. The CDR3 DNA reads TGTGCCACCAGCGCCCGGGCCCCGCCCAATGAGCAGTTCTTC.

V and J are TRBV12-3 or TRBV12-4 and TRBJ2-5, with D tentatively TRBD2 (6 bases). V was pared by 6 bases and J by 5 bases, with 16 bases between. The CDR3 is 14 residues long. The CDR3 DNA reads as TGTGCCAGCAGCCTCGCCAAGGGGAGGGAGACCCAGTACTTC. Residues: CASSLAKGRETQYF.

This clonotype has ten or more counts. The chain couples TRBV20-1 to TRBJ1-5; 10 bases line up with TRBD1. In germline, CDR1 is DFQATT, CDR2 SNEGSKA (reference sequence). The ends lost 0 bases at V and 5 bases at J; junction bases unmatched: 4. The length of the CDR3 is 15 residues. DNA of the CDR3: TGCAGTGCTAGAGATCTGGGACAGGGGTATCAGCCCCAGCATTTT. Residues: CSARDLGQGYQPQHF.

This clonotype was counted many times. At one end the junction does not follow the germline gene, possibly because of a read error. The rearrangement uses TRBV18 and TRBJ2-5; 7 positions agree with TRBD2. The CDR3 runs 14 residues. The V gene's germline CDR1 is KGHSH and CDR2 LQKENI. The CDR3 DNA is TGTGCCAGCTCAAAGACTAGCCCCCAAAAGACCCAGTACTTC. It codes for CASSKTSPQKTQYF.

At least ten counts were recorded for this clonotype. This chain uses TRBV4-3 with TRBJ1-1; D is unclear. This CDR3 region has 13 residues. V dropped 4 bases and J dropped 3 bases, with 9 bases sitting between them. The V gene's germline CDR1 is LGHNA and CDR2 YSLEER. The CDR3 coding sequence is TGCGCCAGCAGCCGCCCGGGGTACACTGAAGCTTTCTTT. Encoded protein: CASSRPGYTEAFF.

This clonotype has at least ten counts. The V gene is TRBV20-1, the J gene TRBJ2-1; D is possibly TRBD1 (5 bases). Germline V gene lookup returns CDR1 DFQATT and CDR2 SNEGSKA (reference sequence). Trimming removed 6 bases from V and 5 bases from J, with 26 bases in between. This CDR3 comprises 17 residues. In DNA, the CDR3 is TGCAGTGCCAGCCGGTTAACTCCGAGACAGCATAACAATGAGCAGTTCTTC. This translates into CSASRLTPRQHNNEQFF.

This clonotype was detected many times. CDR3 amino acids: CASSHLNTEAFF. CDR3 bases: TGCGCCAGCAGCCATCTGAACACTGAAGCTTTCTTT. The chain employs TRBV5-1 and TRBJ1-1; D uncertain. V lost 4 bases and J 0 bases, leaving 4 bases between the germline ends. CDR3 length: 12 amino acids. Looked up from germline, CDR1 is SGHRS and CDR2 is YFSETQ.

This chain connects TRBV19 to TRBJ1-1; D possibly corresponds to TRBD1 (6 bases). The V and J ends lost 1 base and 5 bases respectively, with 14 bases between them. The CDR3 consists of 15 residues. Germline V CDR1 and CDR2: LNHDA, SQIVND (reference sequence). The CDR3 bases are TGTGCCAGTAGTATAGCGGGGGGGGCAGGTACTGAAGCTTTCTTT. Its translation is CASSIAGGAGTEAFF.

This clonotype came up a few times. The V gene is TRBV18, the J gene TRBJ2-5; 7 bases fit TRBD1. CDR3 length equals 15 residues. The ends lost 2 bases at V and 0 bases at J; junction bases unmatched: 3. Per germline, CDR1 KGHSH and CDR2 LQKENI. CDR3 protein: CASSPTGQNQETQYF. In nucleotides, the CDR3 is TGTGCCAGCTCACCAACGGGACAGAACCAAGAGACCCAGTACTTC.

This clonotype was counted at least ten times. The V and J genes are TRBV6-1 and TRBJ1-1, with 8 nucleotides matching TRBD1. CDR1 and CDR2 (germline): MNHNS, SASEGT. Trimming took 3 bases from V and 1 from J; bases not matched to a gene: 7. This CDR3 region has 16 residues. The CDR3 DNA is TGTGCCAGCAGTGACCATACCGGGACAGGGAACACTGAAGCTTTCTTT. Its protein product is CASSDHTGTGNTEAFF.

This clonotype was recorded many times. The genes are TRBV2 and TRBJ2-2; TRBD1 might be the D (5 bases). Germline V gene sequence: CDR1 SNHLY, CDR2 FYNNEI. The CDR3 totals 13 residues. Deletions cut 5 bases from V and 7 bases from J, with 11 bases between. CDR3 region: CASSTQGYGELFF. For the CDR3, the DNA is TGTGCCAGCAGTACGCAGGGTTACGGGGAGCTGTTTTTT.

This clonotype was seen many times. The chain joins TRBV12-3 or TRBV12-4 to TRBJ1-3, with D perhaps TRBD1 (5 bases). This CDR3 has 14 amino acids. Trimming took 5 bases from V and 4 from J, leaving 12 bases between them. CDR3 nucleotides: TGTGCCAGCAGTCCTGGACAACCCGGAAACACCATATATTTT. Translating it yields CASSPGQPGNTIYF.

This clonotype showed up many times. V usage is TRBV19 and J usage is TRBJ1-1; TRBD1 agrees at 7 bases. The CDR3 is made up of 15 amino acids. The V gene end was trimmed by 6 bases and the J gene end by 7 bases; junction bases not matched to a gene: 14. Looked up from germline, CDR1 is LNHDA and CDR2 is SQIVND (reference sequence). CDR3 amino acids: CASRDPMTGFGEAFF. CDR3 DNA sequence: TGTGCCAGTAGGGATCCCATGACAGGGTTCGGTGAAGCTTTCTTT.